This TCR beta chain was sequenced in a study of cytomegalovirus exposure and HLA in healthy donors. Study context: Across around 400 genotyped donors, 65% to 90% landed in the Caucasian-associated ancestry cluster. Study findings and constraints: A later analysis found TCR association rates differed by HLA locus, highest for DRB1 and lowest for HLA-C.

In the PCR, 60 Vbeta and 13 Jbeta primers were used. Authors' methods: Later work found around 72 million unique TCR beta chains, with about 10 million shared. Some clones are missing from TCRdb's copy, which holds only in-frame ones; the method was immunoSEQ multiplex PCR. V and J calls and clone size are copied from that table; D and trimming were computed from the DNA. The data show around 140,000 clones, approximately 82% seen once. This clone was counted once. Antigen: not known. This receptor was obtained from a woman aged 55-69 years in good health and CMV-seropositive. The sample was PBMCs.

CDR3 in DNA: TGTGCCAGCAGTTTACACGAGGGAGCGGGTGTCTACGAGCAGTACTTC. Translation: CASSLHEGAGVYEQYF. The chain links TRBV27 to TRBJ2-7, with D perhaps TRBD2 (6 bases). The germline CDR1 and CDR2 sequences are MNHEY and SMNVEV (reference sequence). The CDR3 extends over 16 amino acids. Trimming removed 2 bases from V and 3 bases from J, with 17 bases in between.